This T cell receptor beta chain is from a study of cytomegalovirus exposure and HLA in healthy donors. Study-wide results and limits: The tendency of first-cohort TCR clusters to co-occur in the 110 or so validation repertoires emerged from a later analysis. Rare TCR sequences predominated, though certain public TCRs were found in many donors. In vitro, a few CMV-associated chains proved specific for CMV antigens. The study listed approximately 160 cytomegalovirus-associated TCR beta chains.

Trimming shortened V by 1 base and J by 2 bases, and 7 bases separated the two germline ends. The CDR3 is made up of 14 amino acids. CDR1 and CDR2 from the germline V gene are SGHRS and YFSETQ. Sequenced by immunoSEQ multiplex PCR; TCRdb stores in-frame clones only, minus some. The sample lists 250,000 or so clones, around 87% occurring once. About this clone: Its antigen is not known.

The TCR sequence derives from a woman younger than 35 in good health and CMV-seronegative. Sequenced: PBMCs. The gene calls are TRBV5-1 and TRBJ2-1; TRBD1 might be the D (6 bases). DNA of the CDR3: TGCGCCAGCAGCTTGACAGGGACCTACAATGAGCAGTTCTTC. Residues: CASSLTGTYNEQFF.